This is a list of T cell receptor beta chains from one sample in a study of blood T cell repertoires in COVID-19. This table comes from immunoSEQ multiplex PCR, and its TCRdb copy is limited to in-frame clones, with some not included. The data contain approximately 440,000 clones, approximately 88% of them singletons. Sequencing used peripheral blood. Receptors originate from a woman in her 50s with COVID-19, enrolled during active disease. Both conserved end residues are part of each CDR3. D genes are given only for firm matches. A row's size may be missing; if present it is once, few, many or a size class.

j_call | v_call | d_call | clone_size | cdr3_nt | cdr3_aa
TRBJ1-2 | TRBV9 | NA | NA | TGTGCCAGCAGCGGTAGACGACAGGAGGCCGATGGCTACACCTTC | CASSGRRQEADGYTF
TRBJ2-1 | TRBV15 | NA | NA | TGTGCCACCAGCAGAACTACCCCCCCCAATGAGCAGTTCTTC | CATSRTTPPNEQFF
TRBJ1-1 | TRBV23-1 | NA | NA | TGCGCCAGCAGTCCCCACAGGCCCCTCGGGAACACTGAAGCTTTCTTT | CASSPHRPLGNTEAFF
TRBJ1-1 | TRBV5-1 | TRBD1 | NA | TGCGCCAGCAGCACCGGACAGGGCGCCCCTGAAGCTTTCTTT | CASSTGQGAPEAFF
TRBJ1-2 | TRBV12-3/TRBV12-4 | NA | NA | TGTGCCAGCAGCGTTGGACAGTTCTATGGCTACACCTTC | CASSVGQFYGYTF
TRBJ2-7 | TRBV19 | TRBD2 | once | TGTGCCAGCTCTACCAGCGGGGGCCTGTTCTACGAGCAGTACTTC | CASSTSGGLFYEQYF
TRBJ2-3 | TRBV5-1 | NA | NA | TGCGCCAGCAGCTCCCCCTCGGCGCAGTATTTT | CASSSPSAQYF
TRBJ2-7 | TRBV27 | NA | NA | TGTGCCAGCAGTCCCCTCCAGGGGCCCACCTACGAGCAGTACTTC | CASSPLQGPTYEQYF
TRBJ1-5 | TRBV19 | TRBD1 | NA | TGTGCCAGTAGTCCCACGGCGACGACAGGGGGCTATAGCAATCAGCCCCAGCATTTT | CASSPTATTGGYSNQPQHF
TRBJ1-2 | TRBV6-5 | NA | NA | TGTGCCAGCAGTTACGCAGGGCAGAACTATGGCTACACCTTC | CASSYAGQNYGYTF
TRBJ1-3 | TRBV7-2 | TRBD1 | once | TGTGCCAGCAGCTTGGCAGGGGGCTCAGGAAACACCATATATTTT | CASSLAGGSGNTIYF
TRBJ1-1 | TRBV12-3/TRBV12-4 | NA | NA | TGTGCCAGCAGTCCTGGACAGAGGGGGAGAGCTTTCTTT | CASSPGQRGRAFF
TRBJ1-4 | TRBV6-6 | TRBD1 | NA | TGTGCCAGCAGTCCTCGGACAGGACTCCCTGCAACTAATGAAAAACTGTTTTTT | CASSPRTGLPATNEKLFF
TRBJ1-1 | TRBV7-9 | TRBD1 | once | TGTGCCAGCAGCCCAGGGGGCGTGAACACTGAAGCTTTCTTT | CASSPGGVNTEAFF
TRBJ1-2 | TRBV3-1/TRBV3-2 | TRBD1 | once | TGTGCCAGCAGCCACAACAGGGGCTATGGCTACACCTTC | CASSHNRGYGYTF
TRBJ1-2 | TRBV19 | NA | NA | TGTGCCAGTAAGGAGGTGGGCGACTATGGCTACACCTTC | CASKEVGDYGYTF
TRBJ2-5 | TRBV19 | TRBD1 | NA | TGTGCCAGTAGTGGGCCGACAGGGGAAATACAAGAGACCCAGTACTTC | CASSGPTGEIQETQYF
TRBJ2-3 | TRBV7-8 | NA | NA | TGTGCCAGCAGCTTAGTTGAGAGCACAGATACGCAGTATTTT | CASSLVESTDTQYF
TRBJ2-5 | TRBV6-6 | NA | once | TGTGCCAGCTCCACCGGTAGCCTCGCCGGGGAGACCCAGTACTTC | CASSTGSLAGETQYF
TRBJ1-6 | TRBV19 | TRBD1 | NA | TGTGCCAGTAGCCCCGGAGACAGGGGAGGGAATTCACCCCTCCACTTT | CASSPGDRGGNSPLHF
TRBJ1-2 | TRBV18 | TRBD1 | NA | TGTGCCAGCTCACCACCGACCACAGGGGGTTATGGCTACACCTTC | CASSPPTTGGYGYTF
TRBJ2-7 | TRBV2 | NA | NA | TGTGCCAGCAATGATGACAGGTCCTACGAGCAGTACTTC | CASNDDRSYEQYF
TRBJ1-2 | TRBV6-6 | NA | NA | TGTGCCACTACCCTACAGGGTAACTATGGCTACACCTTC | CATTLQGNYGYTF
TRBJ1-3 | TRBV7-9 | NA | NA | TGTGCCAGCAGCCCCATCGGGAACACCATATATTTT | CASSPIGNTIYF
TRBJ2-7 | TRBV12-5 | TRBD1 | NA | TGTGCTAGTGGTCCGGTCGGGGACAGAGCCTACGAGCAGTACTTC | CASGPVGDRAYEQYF
TRBJ1-1 | TRBV6-6 | NA | once | TGTGCCACCGCGACAGTTCCTAACACTGAAGCTTTCTTT | CATATVPNTEAFF
TRBJ1-6 | TRBV5-1 | TRBD1 | NA | TGCGCCAGCTCGCAAGGGGACAGGGCTCCTATTTCACCCCTCCACTTT | CASSQGDRAPISPLHF
TRBJ1-2 | TRBV11-2 | TRBD1 | NA | TGTGCCAGCAGCTTAACCGGGACAGGGGGTAACTATGGCTACACCTTC | CASSLTGTGGNYGYTF